This T cell receptor beta chain emerged from a study of OX40 agonist ivuxolimab in advanced cancers. A single count supports this clone. The data were produced by immunoSEQ multiplex PCR, yet TCRdb's version contains in-frame clones alone and is incomplete. The data contain 60,000 or so clones, approximately 94% of them seen just once; the ten biggest clones take up roughly 19%. Germline loops: CDR1 SEHNR, CDR2 FQNEAQ (reference sequence). V was clipped by 7 bases and J by 4 bases; unmatched bases: 21. CDR3 size: 18 residues. This sequence was found in an adult with an advanced solid tumor such as melanoma, head and neck, liver or kidney cancer. The gene calls are TRBV7-9 and TRBJ1-1; TRBD1 aligns across 7 bases. The sequencing here drew on CD4+ or CD8+ T cells sorted from blood, taken in a trial of the OX40 agonist ivuxolimab. The CDR3 nucleotides read TGTGCCAGCACGGGCAGTGCTTTGGAACAGGGGAGACTCACTGAAGCTTTCTTT. As protein: CASTGSALEQGRLTEAFF.